The rows below give T cell receptor beta chains drawn from one sample of a study of cytomegalovirus exposure and HLA in healthy donors. Method: immunoSEQ multiplex PCR; TCRdb's copy keeps in-frame clones and lacks some. The sample lists more than 90,000 clones, approximately 80% occurring once. The sample taken for sequencing was PBMCs. Receptors originate from a man aged 25 to 40 in good health and CMV-seropositive. Both conserved end residues are part of each CDR3. The D gene is left open where the match is weak. Expanded clones are given a class, and other clones once, few, many or no size at all.

abundance	d_gene	v_gene	j_gene	CDR3nt	CDR3aa
many	TRBD1	TRBV7-3	TRBJ2-7	TGTGCCAGCAGCCAGGGGGTTGAGCAGTACTTC	CASSQGVEQYF
.	.	TRBV11-3	TRBJ1-1	TGTGCCAGCAGCTTAATGGCAGGGTCTGAAGCTTTCTTT	CASSLMAGSEAFF
.	.	TRBV10-3	TRBJ2-3	TGTGCCATCAAAGGGGGCACAGATACGCAGTATTTT	CAIKGGTDTQYF
once	.	TRBV7-3	TRBJ1-2	TGTGCCAGCAGCGGGGACTCGGGAGAAGGCTACACCTTC	CASSGDSGEGYTF
once	.	TRBV7-9	TRBJ1-3	TGTGCCAGCAGTCCCAAAAGGTGGCCGGAGACGAATTCTGGAAACACCATATATTTT	CASSPKRWPETNSGNTIYF
once	TRBD2	TRBV5-6	TRBJ2-1	TGTGCCAGCAGCATCCGACTAGCGGGGTACGAGCAGTTCTTC	CASSIRLAGYEQFF
.	TRBD1	TRBV5-1	TRBJ2-1	TGCGCCAGCAGCTTGGTTCTTGGGGGACAGGGTGGGGATGAGCAGTTCTTC	CASSLVLGGQGGDEQFF
.	.	TRBV15	TRBJ1-2	TGTGCCACCAGCAGAGATGGGGAGTACGGCTACACCTTC	CATSRDGEYGYTF
.	.	TRBV6-5	TRBJ1-6	TGTGCCAGCAGTTACGGTTGGGCAACCCTGGTCCCGTCCCTCCACTTT	CASSYGWATLVPSLHF
few	.	TRBV9	TRBJ1-3	TGTGCCAGCAGCGACAGTGGGGGGGGGACAGGAAACACCATATATTTT	CASSDSGGGTGNTIYF
once	.	TRBV5-4	TRBJ1-6	TGTGCCAGCAGCTTGGCATGGGGGGAGGATTCACCCCTCCACTTT	CASSLAWGEDSPLHF
.	.	TRBV19	TRBJ1-5	TGTGCCAGTAATTGGGGGGTTAGCAATCAGCCCCAGCATTTT	CASNWGVSNQPQHF
.	.	TRBV4-1	TRBJ2-7	TGCGCCAGCAGCCACTCCTACGAGCAGTACTTC	CASSHSYEQYF
once	.	TRBV23-1	TRBJ1-1	TGCGCCAGCAGTCAATCGAGGATAAACATCGAAGCTTTCTTT	CASSQSRINIEAFF
.	.	TRBV7-9	TRBJ1-1	TGTGCCAGCAGTTTGGACGGGGGGAACACTGAAGCTTTCTTT	CASSLDGGNTEAFF
.	.	TRBV2	TRBJ2-3	TGTGCCAGCAGACTTGGGGGGTCTCTGAGCACAGATACGCAGTATTTT	CASRLGGSLSTDTQYF
.	TRBD1	TRBV6-5	TRBJ1-1	TGTGCCAGCAGTTACAACCGGGACAGGGCGACCACTGAAGCTTTCTTT	CASSYNRDRATTEAFF
.	TRBD1	TRBV5-6	TRBJ2-6	TGTGCCAGCAGCCCAACCGGGGACAGGGACCGCTCTGGGGCCAACGTCCTGACTTTC	CASSPTGDRDRSGANVLTF
.	TRBD2	TRBV29-1	TRBJ2-1	TGCAGCGTTGAAGAGGCTAGCGGGGGGCCACCCGGGGAGCAGTTCTTC	CSVEEASGGPPGEQFF
few	TRBD2	TRBV9	TRBJ2-7	TGTGCCAGCAGCCCGCGACTAGCGGGGCGTTACGAGCAGTACTTC	CASSPRLAGRYEQYF
.	TRBD1	TRBV4-1	TRBJ2-5	TGCGCCAGCAGCCGAAAACAGGGGTGGCAAGAGACCCAGTACTTC	CASSRKQGWQETQYF
.	TRBD2	TRBV5-1	TRBJ2-1	TGCGCCAGCAGCTCCGGGACTAGCGGTAACTCTGAGCAGTTCTTC	CASSSGTSGNSEQFF
.	.	TRBV27	TRBJ1-6	TGTGCCAGCAGTTTATCACGGGGGGCCAGCTCCTATAATTCACCCCTCCACTTT	CASSLSRGASSYNSPLHF
.	.	TRBV18	TRBJ2-1	TGTGCCAGCTCACCGCCTAGCGTCAATGAGCAGTTCTTC	CASSPPSVNEQFF